This TCR beta chain was observed in a study of control samples from healthy donors and cancer patients. This CDR3 region has 13 residues. V lost 3 bases, J lost 4 bases, and 8 bases lay in between. Sequencing used immunoSEQ multiplex PCR; TCRdb keeps in-frame clones, though not all of them. The sample lists fewer than 200,000 clones, 85% to 90% occurring once. The chain joins TRBV12-3 or TRBV12-4 to TRBJ2-3, with D possibly TRBD2 on 5 matching bases. The clonotype comes from a woman aged 45 to 65 in good health. Source material: blood. DNA for the CDR3: TGTGCCAGCAGTTTCCTCGGGGCAGATACGCAGTATTTT. Protein: CASSFLGADTQYF.